This T cell receptor beta chain was observed in a study of monozygotic twins with inflammatory bowel disease. Looked up from germline, CDR1 is LGHNA and CDR2 is YSLEER. This CDR3 has 19 amino acids. Template-switch reactions added UMIs with a 6-nucleotide sample barcode. TCRdb re-called the 5' RACE reads, yielding one record per CDR3 amino acid sequence without DNA. This sample's clone table lists around 140,000 distinct CDR3 sequences. Sequences were obtained from blood. The clonotype was recovered from a human donor with ulcerative colitis or Crohn's disease, or a healthy co-twin of an affected twin (not recorded which). This chain uses TRBV4-3 with TRBJ2-1; TCRdb's D call, TRBD1, is unchecked because there is no DNA. The CDR3 reads CASSQSPRDRGISYNEQFF.